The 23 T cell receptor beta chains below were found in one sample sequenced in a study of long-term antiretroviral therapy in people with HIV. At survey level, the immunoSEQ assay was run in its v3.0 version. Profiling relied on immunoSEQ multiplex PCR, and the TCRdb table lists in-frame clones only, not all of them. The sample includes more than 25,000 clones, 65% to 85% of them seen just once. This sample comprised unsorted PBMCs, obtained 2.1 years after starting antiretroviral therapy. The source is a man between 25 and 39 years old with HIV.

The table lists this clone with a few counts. The DNA for the CDR3 is TGTGCCTGGAGTGTCCAGGGGGATCAGCCCCAGCATTTT. Protein sequence: CAWSVQGDQPQHF. V is TRBV30 and J is TRBJ1-5; 7 nucleotides line up with TRBD1. This CDR3 is 13 amino acids long. CDR1 and CDR2 from the germline V gene are GTSNPN and SVGIG (reference sequence). With V trimmed by 0 bases and J by 5 bases, 1 base remained unmatched.

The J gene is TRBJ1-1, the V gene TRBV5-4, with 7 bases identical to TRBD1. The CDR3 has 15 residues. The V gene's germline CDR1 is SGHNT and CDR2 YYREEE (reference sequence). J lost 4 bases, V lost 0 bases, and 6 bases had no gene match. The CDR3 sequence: CASSLGVTGITEAFF. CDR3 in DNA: TGTGCCAGCAGCTTGGGTGTGACAGGGATCACTGAAGCTTTCTTT.

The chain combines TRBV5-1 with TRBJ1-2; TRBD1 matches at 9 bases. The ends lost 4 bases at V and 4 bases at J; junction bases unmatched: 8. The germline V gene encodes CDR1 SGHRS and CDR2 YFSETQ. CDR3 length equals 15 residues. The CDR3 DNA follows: TGCGCCAGCAGCGTGGACGGGACAGGGATCTATGGCTACACCTTC. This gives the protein CASSVDGTGIYGYTF.

The CDR3 reads CASSEGWTGSSTDTQYF. For the CDR3, the DNA is TGTGCCAGCAGTGAAGGATGGACAGGGTCTAGCACAGATACGCAGTATTTT. The chain recombines TRBV2 with TRBJ2-3, with TRBD1 matching over 8 bases. Germline loops: CDR1 SNHLY, CDR2 FYNNEI. V shed 1 base and J 0 bases; nucleotides not matched to a gene: 6. This CDR3 has 17 amino acids.

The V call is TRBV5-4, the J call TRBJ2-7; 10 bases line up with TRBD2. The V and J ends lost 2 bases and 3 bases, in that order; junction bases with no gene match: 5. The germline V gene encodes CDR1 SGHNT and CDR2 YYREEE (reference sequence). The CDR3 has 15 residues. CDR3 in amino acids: CASSFDLAGVYEQYF. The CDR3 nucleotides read TGTGCCAGCAGCTTCGATCTAGCGGGAGTCTACGAGCAGTACTTC.

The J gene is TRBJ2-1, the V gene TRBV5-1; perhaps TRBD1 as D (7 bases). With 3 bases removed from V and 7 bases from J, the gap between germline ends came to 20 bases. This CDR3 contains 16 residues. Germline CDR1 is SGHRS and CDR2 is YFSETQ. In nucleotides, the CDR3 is TGCGCCAGCAGCTCTCAGGGGGGCCTCGATCAGAATGAGCAGTTCTTC. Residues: CASSSQGGLDQNEQFF.

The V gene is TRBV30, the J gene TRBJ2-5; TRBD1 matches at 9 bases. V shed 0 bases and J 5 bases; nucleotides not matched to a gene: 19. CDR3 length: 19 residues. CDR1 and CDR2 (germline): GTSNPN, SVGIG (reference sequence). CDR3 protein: CAWSVRFFKDRGGRETQYF. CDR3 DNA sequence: TGTGCCTGGAGTGTACGATTCTTTAAGGACAGGGGAGGGCGGGAGACCCAGTACTTC.

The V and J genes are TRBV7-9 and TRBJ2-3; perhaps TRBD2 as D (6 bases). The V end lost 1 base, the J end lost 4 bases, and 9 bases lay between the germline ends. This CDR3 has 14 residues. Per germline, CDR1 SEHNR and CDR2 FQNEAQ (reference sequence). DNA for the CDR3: TGTGCCAGCAGCTTAGATGGACTACCAGATACGCAGTATTTT. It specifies CASSLDGLPDTQYF.

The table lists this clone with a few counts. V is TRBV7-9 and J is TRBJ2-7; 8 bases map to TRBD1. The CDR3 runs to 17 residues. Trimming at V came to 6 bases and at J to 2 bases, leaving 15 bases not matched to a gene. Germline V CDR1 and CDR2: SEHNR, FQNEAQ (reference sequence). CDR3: CASRRVDPGTGTYEQYF. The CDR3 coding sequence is TGTGCCAGCAGGCGAGTGGATCCCGGGACAGGAACCTACGAGCAGTACTTC.

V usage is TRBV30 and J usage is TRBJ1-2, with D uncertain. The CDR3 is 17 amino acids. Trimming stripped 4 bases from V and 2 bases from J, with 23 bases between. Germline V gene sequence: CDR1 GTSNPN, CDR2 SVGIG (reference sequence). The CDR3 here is CAWKAGLGPSPNYGYTF. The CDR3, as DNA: TGTGCCTGGAAAGCGGGGTTGGGTCCGAGCCCAAACTATGGCTACACCTTC.

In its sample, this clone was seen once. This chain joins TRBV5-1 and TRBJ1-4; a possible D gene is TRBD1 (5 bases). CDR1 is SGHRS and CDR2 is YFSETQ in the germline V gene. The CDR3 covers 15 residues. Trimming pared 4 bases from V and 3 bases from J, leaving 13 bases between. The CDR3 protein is CASSPGTASNEKLFF. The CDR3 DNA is TGCGCCAGCAGCCCCGGGACGGCGTCTAATGAAAAACTGTTTTTT.

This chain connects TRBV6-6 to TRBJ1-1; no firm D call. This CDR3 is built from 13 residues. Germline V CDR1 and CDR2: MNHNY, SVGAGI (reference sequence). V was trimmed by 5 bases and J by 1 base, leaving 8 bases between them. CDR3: CASSRNTNTEAFF. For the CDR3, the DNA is TGTGCCAGCAGTCGAAATACGAACACTGAAGCTTTCTTT.

For the CDR3, the DNA is TGTGCCAGCAGCTTAGGGGGGGTTGTCTACGAGCAGTACTTC. Amino acid sequence: CASSLGGVVYEQYF. The V call is TRBV5-6, the J call TRBJ2-7; a weak D match, TRBD2 (7 bases). CDR3 length: 14 residues. Germline loops: CDR1 SGHDT, CDR2 YYEEEE. V was pared by 2 bases and J by 3 bases, with 12 bases between.

CDR3 amino acids: CASSLRARSSYNEQFF. The CDR3 DNA is TGTGCCAGCAGCTTACGTGCCCGGAGCTCCTACAATGAGCAGTTCTTC. The rearrangement uses TRBV5-6 and TRBJ2-1, with unresolved D. Germline CDR1 and CDR2: SGHDT and YYEEEE. The V and J ends lost 2 bases and 0 bases respectively, with 12 bases between them. This CDR3 has 16 amino acids.

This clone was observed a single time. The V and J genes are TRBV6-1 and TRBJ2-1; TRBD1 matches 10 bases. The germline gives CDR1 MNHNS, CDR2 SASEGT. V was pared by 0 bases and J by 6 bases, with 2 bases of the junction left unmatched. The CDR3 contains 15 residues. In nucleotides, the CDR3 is TGTGCCAGCAGTGAAGCTGGGACAGGGGTCAATGAGCAGTTCTTC. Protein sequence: CASSEAGTGVNEQFF.

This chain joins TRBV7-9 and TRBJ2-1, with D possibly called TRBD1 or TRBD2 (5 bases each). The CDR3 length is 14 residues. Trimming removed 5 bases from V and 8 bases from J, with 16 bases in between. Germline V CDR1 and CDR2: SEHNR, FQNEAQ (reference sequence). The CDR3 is CASSPGTAFDEQFF. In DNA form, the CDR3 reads TGTGCCAGCAGCCCGGGGACGGCCTTTGATGAGCAGTTCTTC.

The CDR3, as DNA: TGTGCCAGTAGTACGGGACAGCTGAGCACAGATACGCAGTATTTT. Its translation: CASSTGQLSTDTQYF. The chain is built from TRBV19 and TRBJ2-3; 7 bases match TRBD1. The J segment lost 0 bases and the V segment lost 4 bases, leaving 4 bases of the junction unmatched. CDR3 length equals 15 residues. CDR1 is LNHDA, CDR2 SQIVND, per germline (reference sequence).

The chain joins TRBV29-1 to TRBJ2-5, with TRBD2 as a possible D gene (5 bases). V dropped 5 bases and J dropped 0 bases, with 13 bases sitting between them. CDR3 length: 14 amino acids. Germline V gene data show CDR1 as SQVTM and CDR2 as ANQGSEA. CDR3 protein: CSVRGRTYQETQYF. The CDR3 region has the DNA TGCAGCGTTAGAGGGCGGACGTACCAAGAGACCCAGTACTTC.

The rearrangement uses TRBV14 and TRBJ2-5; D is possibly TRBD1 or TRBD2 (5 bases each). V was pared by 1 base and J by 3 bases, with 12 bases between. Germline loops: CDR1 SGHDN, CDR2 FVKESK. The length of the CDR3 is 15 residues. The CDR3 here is CASSQVRGVKETQYF. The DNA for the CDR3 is TGTGCCAGCAGCCAAGTTAGAGGGGTCAAAGAGACCCAGTACTTC.

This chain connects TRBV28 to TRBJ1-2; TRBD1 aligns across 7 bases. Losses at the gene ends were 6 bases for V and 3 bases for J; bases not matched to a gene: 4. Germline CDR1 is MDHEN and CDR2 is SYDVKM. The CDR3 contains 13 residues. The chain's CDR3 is CASSGDRDYGYTF. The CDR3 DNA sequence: TGTGCCAGCAGCGGTGACAGGGACTATGGCTACACCTTC.

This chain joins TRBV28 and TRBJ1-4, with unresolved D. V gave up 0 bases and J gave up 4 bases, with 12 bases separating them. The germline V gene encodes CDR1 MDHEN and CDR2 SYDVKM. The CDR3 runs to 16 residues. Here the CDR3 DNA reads TGTGCCAGCAGTTTATGGTCAGGATTAGGTAATGAAAAACTGTTTTTT. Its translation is CASSLWSGLGNEKLFF.

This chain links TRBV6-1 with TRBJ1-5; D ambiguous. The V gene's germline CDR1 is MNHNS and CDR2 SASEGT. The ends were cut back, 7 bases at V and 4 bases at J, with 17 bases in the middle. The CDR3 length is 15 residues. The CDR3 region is CASIIEAGWNQPQHF. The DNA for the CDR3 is TGTGCCAGCATAATCGAGGCCGGATGGAATCAGCCCCAGCATTTT.

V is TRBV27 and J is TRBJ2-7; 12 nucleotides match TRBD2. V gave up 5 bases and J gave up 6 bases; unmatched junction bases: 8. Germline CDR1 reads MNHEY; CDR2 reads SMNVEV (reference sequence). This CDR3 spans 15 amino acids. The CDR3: CASSLTSGGLGEQYF. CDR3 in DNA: TGTGCCAGCAGTCTGACTAGCGGGGGTTTGGGCGAGCAGTACTTC.